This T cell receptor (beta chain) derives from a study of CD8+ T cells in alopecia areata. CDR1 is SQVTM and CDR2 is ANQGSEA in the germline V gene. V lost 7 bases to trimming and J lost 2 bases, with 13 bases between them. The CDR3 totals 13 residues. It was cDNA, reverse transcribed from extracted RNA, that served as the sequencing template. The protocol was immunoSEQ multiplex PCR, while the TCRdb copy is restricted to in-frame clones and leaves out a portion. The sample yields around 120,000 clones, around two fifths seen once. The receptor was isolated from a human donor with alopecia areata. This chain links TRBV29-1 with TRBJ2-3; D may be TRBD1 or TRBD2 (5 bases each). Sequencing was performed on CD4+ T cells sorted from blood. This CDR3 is CSASGQHTDTQYF. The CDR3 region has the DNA TGCAGCGCCAGCGGACAACACACAGATACGCAGTATTTT.